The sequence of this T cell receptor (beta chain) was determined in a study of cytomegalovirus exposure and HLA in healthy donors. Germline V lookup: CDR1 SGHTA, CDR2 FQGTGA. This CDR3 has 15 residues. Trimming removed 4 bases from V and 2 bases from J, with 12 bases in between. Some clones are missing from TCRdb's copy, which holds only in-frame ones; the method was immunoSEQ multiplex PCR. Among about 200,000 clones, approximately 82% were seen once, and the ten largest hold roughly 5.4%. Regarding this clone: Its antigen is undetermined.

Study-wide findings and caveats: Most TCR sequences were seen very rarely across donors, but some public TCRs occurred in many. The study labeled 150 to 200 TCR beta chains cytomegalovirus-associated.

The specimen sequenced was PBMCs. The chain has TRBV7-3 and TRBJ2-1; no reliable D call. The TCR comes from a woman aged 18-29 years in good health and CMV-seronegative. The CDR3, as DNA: TGTGCCAGCAGCTCGTCGAGTGACACCTACAATGAGCAGTTCTTC. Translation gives CASSSSSDTYNEQFF.